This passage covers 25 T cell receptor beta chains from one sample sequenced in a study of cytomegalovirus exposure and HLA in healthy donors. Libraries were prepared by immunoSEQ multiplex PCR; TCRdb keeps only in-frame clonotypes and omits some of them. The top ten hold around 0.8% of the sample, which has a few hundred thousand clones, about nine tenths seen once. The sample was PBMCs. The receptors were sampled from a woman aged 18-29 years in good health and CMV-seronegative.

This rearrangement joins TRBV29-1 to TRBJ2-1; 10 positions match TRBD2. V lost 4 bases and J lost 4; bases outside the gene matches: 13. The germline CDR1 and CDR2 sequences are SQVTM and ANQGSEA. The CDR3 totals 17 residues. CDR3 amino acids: CSVVPQREGRKYNEQFF. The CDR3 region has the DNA TGCAGCGTTGTACCCCAGCGGGAGGGCCGAAAGTACAATGAGCAGTTCTTC.

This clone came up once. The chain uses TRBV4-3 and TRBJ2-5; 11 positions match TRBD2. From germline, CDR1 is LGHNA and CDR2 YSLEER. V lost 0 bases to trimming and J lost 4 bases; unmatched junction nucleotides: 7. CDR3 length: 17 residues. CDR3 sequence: CASSQDILAGGRETQYF. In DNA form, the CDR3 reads TGCGCCAGCAGCCAAGATATATTAGCGGGAGGGCGAGAGACCCAGTACTTC.

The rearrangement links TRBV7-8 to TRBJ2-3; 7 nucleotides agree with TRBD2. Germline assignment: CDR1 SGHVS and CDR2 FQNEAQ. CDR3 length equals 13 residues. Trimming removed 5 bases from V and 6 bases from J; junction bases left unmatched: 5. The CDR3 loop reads CASSPGTTDTQYF. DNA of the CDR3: TGTGCCAGCAGCCCCGGGACTACGGATACGCAGTATTTT. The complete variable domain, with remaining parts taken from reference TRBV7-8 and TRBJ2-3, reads GAGVSQSPRYKVAKRGQDVALRCDPISGHVSLFWYQQALGQGPEFLTYFQNEAQLDKSGLPSDRFFAERPEGSVSTLKIQRTQQEDSAVYLCASSPGTTDTQYFGPGTRLTVL.

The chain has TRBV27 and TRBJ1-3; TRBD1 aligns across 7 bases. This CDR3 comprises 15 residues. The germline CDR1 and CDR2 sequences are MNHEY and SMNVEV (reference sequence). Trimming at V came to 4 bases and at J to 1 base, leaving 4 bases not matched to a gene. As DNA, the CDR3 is TGTGCCAGCAGTTACAGGGGTATATCTGGAAACACCATATATTTT. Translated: CASSYRGISGNTIYF.

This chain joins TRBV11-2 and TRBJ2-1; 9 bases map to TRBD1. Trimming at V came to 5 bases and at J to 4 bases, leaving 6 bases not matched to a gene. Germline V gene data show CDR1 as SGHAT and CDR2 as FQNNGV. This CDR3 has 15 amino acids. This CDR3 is CASSVQGAEYNEQFF. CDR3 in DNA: TGTGCCAGCAGCGTACAGGGGGCGGAATACAATGAGCAGTTCTTC.

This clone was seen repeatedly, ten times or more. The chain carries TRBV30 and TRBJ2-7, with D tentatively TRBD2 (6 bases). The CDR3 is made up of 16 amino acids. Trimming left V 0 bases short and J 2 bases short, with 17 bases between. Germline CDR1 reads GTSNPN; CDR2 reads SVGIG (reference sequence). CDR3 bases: TGTGCCTGGAGTGTAGTTGGCGGGACCCTTCCCTACGAGCAGTACTTC. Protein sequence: CAWSVVGGTLPYEQYF.

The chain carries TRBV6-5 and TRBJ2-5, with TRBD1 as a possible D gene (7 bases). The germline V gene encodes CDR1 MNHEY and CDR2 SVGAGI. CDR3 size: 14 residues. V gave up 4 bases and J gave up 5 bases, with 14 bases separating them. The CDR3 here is CASSFEGAGETQYF. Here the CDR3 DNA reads TGTGCCAGCAGTTTCGAGGGGGCGGGGGAGACCCAGTACTTC.

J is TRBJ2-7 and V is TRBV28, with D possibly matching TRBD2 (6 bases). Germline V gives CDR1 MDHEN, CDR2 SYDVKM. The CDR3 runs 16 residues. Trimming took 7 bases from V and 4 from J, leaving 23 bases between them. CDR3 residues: CASKGTMGAGSYEQYF. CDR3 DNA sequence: TGTGCCAGCAAGGGCACGATGGGAGCGGGCTCTTACGAGCAGTACTTC. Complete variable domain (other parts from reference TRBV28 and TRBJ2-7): DVKVTQSSRYLVKRTGEKVFLECVQDMDHENMFWYRQDPGLGLRLIYFSYDVKMKEKGDIPEGYSVSREKKERFSLILESASTNQTSMYLCASKGTMGAGSYEQYFGPGTRLTVT.

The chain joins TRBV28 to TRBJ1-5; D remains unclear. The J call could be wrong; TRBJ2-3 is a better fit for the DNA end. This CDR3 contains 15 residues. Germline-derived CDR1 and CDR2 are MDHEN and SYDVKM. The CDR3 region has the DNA TGTGCCAGCAACACACCAGCTTATAGCAATCAGCCCCAGTATTTT. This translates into CASNTPAYSNQPQYF.

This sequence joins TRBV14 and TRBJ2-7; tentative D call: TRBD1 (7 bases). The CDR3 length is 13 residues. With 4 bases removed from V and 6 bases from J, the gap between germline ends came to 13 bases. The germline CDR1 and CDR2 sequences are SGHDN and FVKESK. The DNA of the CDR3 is TGTGCCAGCAGCCTCTCAGGGGGGCGCGAGCAGTACTTC. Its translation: CASSLSGGREQYF.

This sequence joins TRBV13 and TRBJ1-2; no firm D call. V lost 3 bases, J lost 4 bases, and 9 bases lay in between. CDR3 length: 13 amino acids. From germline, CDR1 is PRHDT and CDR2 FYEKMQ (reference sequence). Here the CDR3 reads CASSLVRSYGYTF. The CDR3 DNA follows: TGTGCCAGCAGCTTGGTTAGGAGCTATGGCTACACCTTC.

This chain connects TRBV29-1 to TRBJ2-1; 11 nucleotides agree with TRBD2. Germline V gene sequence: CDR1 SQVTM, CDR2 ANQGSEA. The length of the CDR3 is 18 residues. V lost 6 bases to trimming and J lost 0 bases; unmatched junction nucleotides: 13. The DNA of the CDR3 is TGCAGCGTCGCGGGACTAGCGGTTCTCCGAAGCTCCTACAATGAGCAGTTCTTC. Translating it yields CSVAGLAVLRSSYNEQFF.

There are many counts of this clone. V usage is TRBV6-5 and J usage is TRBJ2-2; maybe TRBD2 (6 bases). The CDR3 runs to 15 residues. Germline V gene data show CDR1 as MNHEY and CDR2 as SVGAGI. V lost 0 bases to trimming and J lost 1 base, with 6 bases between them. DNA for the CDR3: TGTGCCAGCAGTTACTCGCGGGAGAACACCGGGGAGCTGTTTTTT. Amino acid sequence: CASSYSRENTGELFF.

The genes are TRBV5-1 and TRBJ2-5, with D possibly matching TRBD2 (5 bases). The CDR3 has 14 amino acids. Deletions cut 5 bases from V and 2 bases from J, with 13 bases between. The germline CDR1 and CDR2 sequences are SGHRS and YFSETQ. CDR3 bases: TGCGCCAGCAGGGTCCAGGCGGGTCAAGAGACCCAGTACTTC. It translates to CASRVQAGQETQYF.

CDR3 bases: TGTGCCAGCAGCGTAAACAAAGGGAGGGACCATGGCTACACCTTC. Its translation is CASSVNKGRDHGYTF. The rearrangement uses TRBV9 and TRBJ1-2; D may be TRBD1 (5 bases). V lost 1 base, J lost 6 bases, and 16 bases lay in between. The CDR3 length is 15 residues. The germline V gene has CDR1 SGDLS and CDR2 YYNGEE.

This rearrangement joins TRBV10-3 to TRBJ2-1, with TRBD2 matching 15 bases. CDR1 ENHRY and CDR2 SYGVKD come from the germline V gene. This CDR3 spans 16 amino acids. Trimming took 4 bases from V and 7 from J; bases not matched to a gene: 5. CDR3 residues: CAISAAGTSGRNEQFF. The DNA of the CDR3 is TGTGCCATCAGTGCCGCAGGGACTAGCGGGAGGAATGAGCAGTTCTTC.

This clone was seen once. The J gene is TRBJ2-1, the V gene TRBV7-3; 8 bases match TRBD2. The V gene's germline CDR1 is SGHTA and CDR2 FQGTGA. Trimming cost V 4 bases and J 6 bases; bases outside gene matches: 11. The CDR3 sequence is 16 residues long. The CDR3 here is CASSYLAGASGNEQFF. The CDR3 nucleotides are TGTGCCAGCAGCTACCTAGCGGGTGCCTCGGGCAATGAGCAGTTCTTC.

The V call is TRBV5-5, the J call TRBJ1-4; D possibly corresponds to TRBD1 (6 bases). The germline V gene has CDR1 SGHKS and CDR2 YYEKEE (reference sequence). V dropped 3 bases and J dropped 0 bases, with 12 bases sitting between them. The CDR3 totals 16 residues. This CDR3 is CASSWGQGATNEKLFF. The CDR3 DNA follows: TGTGCCAGCAGCTGGGGGCAGGGCGCAACTAATGAAAAACTGTTTTTT.

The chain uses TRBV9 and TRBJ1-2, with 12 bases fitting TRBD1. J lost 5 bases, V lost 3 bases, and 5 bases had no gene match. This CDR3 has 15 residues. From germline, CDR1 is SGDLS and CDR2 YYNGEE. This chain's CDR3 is CASSEGTGGEYGYTF. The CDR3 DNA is TGTGCCAGCAGCGAGGGGACAGGGGGCGAGTATGGCTACACCTTC.

The CDR3: CASSALTVDYEQYF. The DNA of the CDR3 is TGTGCCAGCAGTGCCCTGACAGTAGATTACGAGCAGTACTTC. The V call is TRBV2, the J call TRBJ2-7; tentatively, D is TRBD1 (5 bases). This CDR3 has 14 residues. The V gene's germline CDR1 is SNHLY and CDR2 FYNNEI. The germline V and J ends were trimmed by 4 bases and 4 bases, with 14 bases remaining between them.

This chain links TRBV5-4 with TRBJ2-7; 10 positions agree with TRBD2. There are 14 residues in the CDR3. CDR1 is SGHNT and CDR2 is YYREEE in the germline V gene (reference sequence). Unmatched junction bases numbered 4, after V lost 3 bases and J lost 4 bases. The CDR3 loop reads CASSSRAGGYEQYF. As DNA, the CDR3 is TGTGCCAGCAGCTCTAGAGCGGGAGGGTACGAGCAGTACTTC.

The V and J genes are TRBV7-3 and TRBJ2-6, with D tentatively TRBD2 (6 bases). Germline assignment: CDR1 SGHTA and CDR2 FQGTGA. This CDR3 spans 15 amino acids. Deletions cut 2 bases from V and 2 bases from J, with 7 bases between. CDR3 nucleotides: TGTGCCAGCAGCTTACCGGGGGCTGGGGCCAACGTCCTGACTTTC. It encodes CASSLPGAGANVLTF. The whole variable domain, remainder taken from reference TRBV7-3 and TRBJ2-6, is GAGVSQTPSNKVTEKGKYVELRCDPISGHTALYWYRQSLGQGPEFLIYFQGTGAADDSGLPNDRFFAVRPEGSVSTLKIQRTERGDSAVYLCASSLPGAGANVLTFGAGSRLTVL.

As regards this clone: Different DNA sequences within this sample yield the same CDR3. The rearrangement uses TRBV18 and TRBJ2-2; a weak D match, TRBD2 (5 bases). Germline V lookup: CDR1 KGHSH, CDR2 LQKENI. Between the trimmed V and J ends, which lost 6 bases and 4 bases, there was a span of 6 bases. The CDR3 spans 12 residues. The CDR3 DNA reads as TGTGCCAGCTCCAGCGGCACCGGGGAGCTGTTTTTT. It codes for CASSSGTGELFF.

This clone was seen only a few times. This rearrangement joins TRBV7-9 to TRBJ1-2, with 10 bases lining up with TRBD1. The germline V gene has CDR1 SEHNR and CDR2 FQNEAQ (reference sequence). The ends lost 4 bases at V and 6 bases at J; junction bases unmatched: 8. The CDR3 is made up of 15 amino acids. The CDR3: CASSSQMTGGHGYTF. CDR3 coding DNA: TGTGCCAGCAGCTCACAGATGACAGGGGGCCATGGCTACACCTTC.

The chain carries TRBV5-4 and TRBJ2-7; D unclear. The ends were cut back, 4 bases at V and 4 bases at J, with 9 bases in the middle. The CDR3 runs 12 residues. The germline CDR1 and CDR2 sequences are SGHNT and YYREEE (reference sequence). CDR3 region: CASSIASYEQYF. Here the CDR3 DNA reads TGTGCCAGCAGCATCGCCAGTTACGAGCAGTACTTC.